This TCR beta chain was observed in a study of T cell repertoires in cytomegalovirus infection. Overall study context: CMV infection and matching HLA type were both indicated by public TCR beta signatures.

CDR1 is SNHLY and CDR2 is FYNNEI in the germline V gene. This CDR3 comprises 14 residues. V lost 10 bases, J lost 2 bases, and 17 bases lay in between. Findings and limits, study-wide: The ex vivo response was dominated by HLA-C-restricted CMV-specific TCR beta clonotypes.

In TCRdb, the reads were re-called with MiXCR into one record per CDR3 protein. Of 150,000 or so distinct CDR3 sequences in the sample, about 6.1% are singletons; the top ten hold over 15%. A note on this clonotype: The antigen remains undetermined.

Sequenced input: PBMCs. This sequence was found in a human donor in good health (CMV status not recorded). Some clones in this sample may be carry-over from other donors' samples. The chain is built from TRBV2 and TRBJ1-2; tentative D call: TRBD1 (5 bases). CDR3 DNA sequence: TGTGCCAAACACCCCCCAGGGTCCAACTATGGCTACACCTTC. It specifies CAKHPPGSNYGYTF.